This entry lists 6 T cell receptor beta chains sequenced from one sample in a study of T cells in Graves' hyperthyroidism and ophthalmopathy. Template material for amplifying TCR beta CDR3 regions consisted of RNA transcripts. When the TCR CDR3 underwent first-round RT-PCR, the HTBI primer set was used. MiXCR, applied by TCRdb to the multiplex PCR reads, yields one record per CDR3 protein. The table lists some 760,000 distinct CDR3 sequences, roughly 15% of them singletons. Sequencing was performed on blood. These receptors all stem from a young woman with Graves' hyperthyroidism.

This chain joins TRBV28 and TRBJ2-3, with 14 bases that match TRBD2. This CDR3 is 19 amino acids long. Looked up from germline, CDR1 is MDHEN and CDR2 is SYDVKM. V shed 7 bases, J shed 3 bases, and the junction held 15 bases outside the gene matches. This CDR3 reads CASTPSRPGTSGSTDTQYF. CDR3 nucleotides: TGTGCCAGCACCCCATCTCGGCCCGGGACTAGCGGGAGTACAGATACGCAGTATTTT.

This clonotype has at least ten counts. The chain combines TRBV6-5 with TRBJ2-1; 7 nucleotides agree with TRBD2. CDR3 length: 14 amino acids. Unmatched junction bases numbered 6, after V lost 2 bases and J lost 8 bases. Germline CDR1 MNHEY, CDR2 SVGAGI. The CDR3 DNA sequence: TGTGCCAGCAGTTACCGGACTAGTGGCCATGAGCAGTTCTTC. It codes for CASSYRTSGHEQFF.

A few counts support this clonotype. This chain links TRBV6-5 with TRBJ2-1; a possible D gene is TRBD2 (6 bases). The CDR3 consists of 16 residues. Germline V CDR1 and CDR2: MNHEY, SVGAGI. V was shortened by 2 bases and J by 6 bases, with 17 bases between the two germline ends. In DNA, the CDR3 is TGTGCCAGCAGTTACCTATCCGGGAGTTGGGTCAATGAGCAGTTCTTC. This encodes CASSYLSGSWVNEQFF.

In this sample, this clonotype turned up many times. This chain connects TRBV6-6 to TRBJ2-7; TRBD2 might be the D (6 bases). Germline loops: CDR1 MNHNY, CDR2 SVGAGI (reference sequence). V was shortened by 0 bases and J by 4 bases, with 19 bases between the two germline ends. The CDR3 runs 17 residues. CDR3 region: CASSYSGPGPGRYEQYF. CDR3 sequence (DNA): TGTGCCAGCAGTTACTCGGGCCCGGGACCTGGGAGGTACGAGCAGTACTTC.

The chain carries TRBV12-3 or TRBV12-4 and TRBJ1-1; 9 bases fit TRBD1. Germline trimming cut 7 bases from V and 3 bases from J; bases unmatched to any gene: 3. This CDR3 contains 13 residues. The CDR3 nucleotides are TGTGCCAGCAAGAGGGACAGGGACACTGAAGCTTTCTTT. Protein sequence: CASKRDRDTEAFF.

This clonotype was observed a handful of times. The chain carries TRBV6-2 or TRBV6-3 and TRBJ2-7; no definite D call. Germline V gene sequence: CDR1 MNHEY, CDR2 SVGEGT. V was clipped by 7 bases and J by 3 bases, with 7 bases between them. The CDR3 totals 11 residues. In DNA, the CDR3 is TGTGCCAGCAAAGGATTCTACGAGCAGTACTTC. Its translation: CASKGFYEQYF.